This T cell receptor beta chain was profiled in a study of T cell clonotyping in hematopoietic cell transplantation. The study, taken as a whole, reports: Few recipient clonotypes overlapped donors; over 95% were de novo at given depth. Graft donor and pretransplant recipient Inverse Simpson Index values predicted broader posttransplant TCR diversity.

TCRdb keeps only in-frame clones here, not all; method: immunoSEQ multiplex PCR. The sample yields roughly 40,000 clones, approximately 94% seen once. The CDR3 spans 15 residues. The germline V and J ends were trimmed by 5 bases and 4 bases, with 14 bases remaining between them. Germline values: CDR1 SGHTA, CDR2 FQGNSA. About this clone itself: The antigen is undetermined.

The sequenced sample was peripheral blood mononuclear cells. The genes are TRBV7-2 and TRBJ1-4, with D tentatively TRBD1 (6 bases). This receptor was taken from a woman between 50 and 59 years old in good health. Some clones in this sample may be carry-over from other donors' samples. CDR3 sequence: CASSPWGAINEKLFF. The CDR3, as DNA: TGTGCCAGCAGCCCCTGGGGGGCCATTAATGAAAAACTGTTTTTT. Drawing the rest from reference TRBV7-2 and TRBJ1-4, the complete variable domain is GAGVSQSPSNKVTEKGKDVELRCDPISGHTALYWYRQSLGQGLEFLIYFQGNSAPDKSGLPSDRFSAERTGGSVSTLTIQRTQQEDSAVYLCASSPWGAINEKLFFGSGTQLSVL.